One and the same sample provided the 8 T cell receptor beta chains below, sequenced in a study of OX40 agonist ivuxolimab in advanced cancers. The method was immunoSEQ multiplex PCR; TCRdb's version includes in-frame clones alone and lacks a portion of them. The sample includes about 20,000 clones, roughly 80% of them seen just once. Here the sequenced sample was CD4+ or CD8+ T cells sorted from blood, taken in a trial of the OX40 agonist ivuxolimab. The receptor set was obtained from an adult with an advanced solid tumor such as melanoma, head and neck, liver or kidney cancer.

This clone came up a few times. The chain uses TRBV7-2 and TRBJ2-3; 9 positions agree with TRBD2. Germline CDR1 and CDR2: SGHTA and FQGNSA. The CDR3 consists of 16 residues. With 5 bases clipped from V and 1 base from J, the junction kept 7 bases outside the gene matches. CDR3 region: CASSLWTSVGTDTQYF. DNA of the CDR3: TGTGCCAGCAGCCTTTGGACTAGCGTGGGCACAGATACGCAGTATTTT.

In this sample, this clone turned up a few times. The J gene is TRBJ1-6, the V gene TRBV5-1; a weak D match, TRBD1 (5 bases). CDR1 SGHRS and CDR2 YFSETQ come from the germline V gene. V was pared by 0 bases and J by 9 bases, with 16 bases between. This CDR3 comprises 16 residues. The CDR3: CASSLAWQGGGSPLHF. The CDR3 DNA reads as TGCGCCAGCAGCTTGGCCTGGCAGGGAGGAGGTTCACCCCTCCACTTT.

The gene calls are TRBV27 and TRBJ2-7, with D hard to call. Germline lookup yields CDR1 MNHEY and CDR2 SMNVEV (reference sequence). V was cut by 4 bases and J by 6 bases, with 13 bases left in between. The CDR3 length is 13 residues. The CDR3 spells CASSWHRSAEQYF. CDR3 nucleotides: TGTGCCAGCAGTTGGCACCGCTCTGCCGAGCAGTACTTC.

By sample share, this clone is medium-sized. The chain uses TRBV9 and TRBJ1-1, with unresolved D. CDR3 length equals 13 residues. Between the trimmed V and J ends, which lost 3 bases and 6 bases, there was a span of 12 bases. Germline assignment: CDR1 SGDLS and CDR2 YYNGEE. The CDR3 DNA reads as TGTGCCAGCAGCGCGGATACGCCCTCTGAAGCTTTCTTT. Translating gives CASSADTPSEAFF.

CDR3: CASSPRDGMNTEAFF. The CDR3 DNA follows: TGTGCCAGCAGTCCGCGGGACGGGATGAACACTGAAGCTTTCTTT. This chain links TRBV6-6 with TRBJ1-1, with a tentative D call TRBD1 (5 bases). Trimming took 5 bases from V and 0 from J, leaving 13 bases between them. This CDR3 spans 15 amino acids. CDR1 MNHNY and CDR2 SVGAGI come from the germline V gene (reference sequence).

This chain connects TRBV19 to TRBJ1-5; 7 bases fit TRBD1. Trimming took 4 bases from V and 6 from J; bases not matched to a gene: 15. There are 17 residues in the CDR3. Germline V gene sequence: CDR1 LNHDA, CDR2 SQIVND (reference sequence). CDR3 sequence reads: CASSSGIEGARAQPQHF. The CDR3 DNA follows: TGTGCCAGTAGTAGCGGCATAGAGGGGGCTAGGGCTCAGCCCCAGCATTTT.

V is TRBV9 and J is TRBJ2-3; TRBD1 might be the D (5 bases). In germline, CDR1 is SGDLS, CDR2 YYNGEE. This CDR3 has 15 amino acids. Trimming pared 0 bases from V and 2 bases from J, leaving 10 bases between. CDR3 nucleotides: TGTGCCAGCAGCGTAGAGCAGGGCTTCACAGATACGCAGTATTTT. It translates to CASSVEQGFTDTQYF.

V and J are TRBV14 and TRBJ2-1; the D gene could be TRBD1 or TRBD2 (5 bases each). Trimming stripped 2 bases from V and 8 bases from J, with 25 bases between. The CDR3 sequence is 18 residues long. Per germline, CDR1 SGHDN and CDR2 FVKESK. CDR3 in amino acids: CASSQQTRGPTFGDEQFF. DNA for the CDR3: TGTGCCAGCAGCCAACAGACGAGGGGACCTACCTTTGGCGATGAGCAGTTCTTC.